The following is a TCR beta chain sequence with its context. The antigen remains undetermined. The sample comes from a study of cytomegalovirus exposure and HLA in healthy donors. About the study: The use of the same platform for the 110 or so validation repertoires and the approximately 730 first-cohort repertoires was reported by a later analysis. Study observations and caveats: The listing of 150 to 200 TCR beta chains classed them as cytomegalovirus-associated. According to a subsequent analysis, TCR clusters identified in the first cohort showed a tendency to co-occur across the 110 or so validation repertoires. High sensitivity and specificity were reportedly achieved when the classifier diagnosed cytomegalovirus status.

TCRdb's copy holds only in-frame clones and misses some; the assay was immunoSEQ multiplex PCR. This sample has about 120,000 clones, with about 91% found just once. Trimming took off 0 bases at V and 6 bases at J, with 10 bases between the two ends. This CDR3 spans 14 amino acids. In germline, CDR1 is LGHNA, CDR2 YNFKEQ. This receptor was obtained from a man younger than 35 in good health and CMV-seronegative. The sequenced sample was PBMCs. The V and J genes are TRBV4-2 and TRBJ2-3; no reliable D call. For the CDR3, the DNA is TGTGCCAGCAGCCAAGATGATAGGCGGGATACGCAGTATTTT. Protein: CASSQDDRRDTQYF.